These T cell receptor beta chains were read from a single sample in a study of shared clonotypes between healthy human individuals. Generated by immunoSEQ multiplex PCR, the TCRdb table keeps only in-frame clones and is missing some. This table has millions of clones, 93% appearing once. The sample was naive CD8+ T cells from PBMCs. These receptors were taken from a man aged 18 to 29 in good health. Some clones in this sample may be carry-over from other donors' samples. CDR3s leave out the opening cysteine and the closing phenylalanine or tryptophan. A D gene is named only where the DNA matches it firmly. The size field is filled for only some rows; it gives once, few, many or a size class.

D,V,size,CDR3
NA,TRBV19,NA,ASSSWGTSGSYEQY
NA,TRBV27,once,ASSLGRFNYGYT
NA,TRBV9,NA,ASSSGLSYEQY
NA,TRBV6-4,NA,ASSLQRNTEAF
TRBD1,TRBV28,once,ASSIQGRTEAF
NA,TRBV27,few,ASSPSLNTEAF
NA,TRBV5-1,NA,ASSLGSAEAF
NA,TRBV9,NA,ASSVGGTRSEQY
TRBD1,TRBV11-2,NA,ASSFRQGVSYEQY
NA,TRBV19,NA,ASNPGTPSLGELF
NA,TRBV7-6,once,ASSFGVKEQF
NA,TRBV6-1,NA,ASSGHPYEQY
TRBD1,TRBV7-9,NA,ASSPTGPSQGARYEQY
TRBD1,TRBV7-9,NA,ASSHRDRADTQY
NA,TRBV14,NA,ASSRRGTSYNEQF
TRBD2,TRBV7-6,NA,ASSFSPGLAETPLGGDEQF
NA,TRBV14,NA,ASSQRPGTRNSPLH